The T cell receptor beta chain under discussion was sequenced for a study of blood T cells in healthy people across ages. Comments on this clonotype: What it recognizes is unknown.

Study findings and constraints: TCR beta diversity, measured per million T cells, fell in a roughly linear way with age. PBMCs went unsorted, and a conclusive naive versus antigen-experienced comparison was therefore prevented.

V gave up 7 bases and J gave up 10 bases, with 17 bases separating them. The germline V gene has CDR1 MNHEY and CDR2 SVGEGT. The CDR3 is made up of 14 amino acids. For the second PCR, which ran for about 6 to 11 cycles, a sample-barcoded 5' primer and a J-beta primer mix were used. The template-switch adaptor, which had 12 random nucleotides, put a tag on each cDNA molecule. TCRdb recomputed calls from the 5' RACE reads with MiXCR, one row per CDR3 protein. In the table there are 600,000 or so distinct CDR3 sequences, over 20% of which are singletons. Peripheral blood, 9.5 to 10 milliliters per donor, was collected.

Sequencing was carried out using blood. The TCR comes from a man in his 70s in good health. The J gene is TRBJ1-6, the V gene TRBV6-2 or TRBV6-3; possible D gene TRBD1, 5 bases. This chain's CDR3 is CASNYYTGNSPLHF. CDR3 sequence (DNA): TGTGCCAGCAATTATTACACAGGAAACTCACCCCTCCACTTT.